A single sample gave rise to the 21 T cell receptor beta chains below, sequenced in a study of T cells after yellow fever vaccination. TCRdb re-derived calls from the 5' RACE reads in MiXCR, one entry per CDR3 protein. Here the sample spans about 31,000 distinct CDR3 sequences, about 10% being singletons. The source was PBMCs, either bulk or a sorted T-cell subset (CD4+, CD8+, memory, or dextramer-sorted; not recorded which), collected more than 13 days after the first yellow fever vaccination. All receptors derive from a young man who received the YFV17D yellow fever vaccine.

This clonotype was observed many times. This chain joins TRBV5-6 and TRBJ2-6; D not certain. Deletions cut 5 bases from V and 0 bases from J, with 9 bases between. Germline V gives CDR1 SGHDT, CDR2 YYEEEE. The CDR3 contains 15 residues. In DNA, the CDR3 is TGTGCCAGCAGTCGCCGGAACTCTGGGGCCAACGTCCTGACTTTC. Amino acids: CASSRRNSGANVLTF.

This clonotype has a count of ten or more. The CDR3 sequence is CASSTGPMDDNQPQHF. The CDR3 DNA follows: TGTGCCAGCAGCACGGGACCCATGGATGACAATCAGCCCCAGCATTTT. The chain uses TRBV5-6 and TRBJ1-5; D perhaps matches TRBD1 (5 bases). The CDR3 has 16 amino acids. Trimming shortened V by 4 bases and J by 3 bases, and 17 bases separated the two germline ends. Germline loops: CDR1 SGHDT, CDR2 YYEEEE.

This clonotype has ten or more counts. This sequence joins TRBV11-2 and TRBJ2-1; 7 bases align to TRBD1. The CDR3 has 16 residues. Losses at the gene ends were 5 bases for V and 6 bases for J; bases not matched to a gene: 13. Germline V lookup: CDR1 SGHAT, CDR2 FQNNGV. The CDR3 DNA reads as TGTGCCAGCAGCCATATCAAGGGGGCTGGACCCAATGAGCAGTTCTTC. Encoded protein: CASSHIKGAGPNEQFF.

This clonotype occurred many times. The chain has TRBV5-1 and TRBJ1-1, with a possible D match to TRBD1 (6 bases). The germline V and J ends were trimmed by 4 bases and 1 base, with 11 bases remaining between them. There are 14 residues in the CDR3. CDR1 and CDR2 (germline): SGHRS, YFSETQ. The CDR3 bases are TGCGCCAGCAGCGGCAACAGGGAGAACACTGAAGCTTTCTTT. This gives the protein CASSGNRENTEAFF.

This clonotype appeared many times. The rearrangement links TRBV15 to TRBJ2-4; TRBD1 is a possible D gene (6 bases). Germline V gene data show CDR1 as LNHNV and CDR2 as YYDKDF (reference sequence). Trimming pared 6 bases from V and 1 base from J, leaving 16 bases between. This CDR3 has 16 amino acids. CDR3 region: CATRASQGQAKNIQYF. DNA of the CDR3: TGTGCCACCAGAGCGAGTCAGGGGCAGGCCAAAAACATTCAGTACTTC.

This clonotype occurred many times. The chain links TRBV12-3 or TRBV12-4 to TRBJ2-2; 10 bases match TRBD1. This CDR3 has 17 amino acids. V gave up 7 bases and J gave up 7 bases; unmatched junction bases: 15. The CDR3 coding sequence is TGTGCCAGCATGGAATTGGCGGGACAGGGGTCTTTCGGGGAGCTGTTTTTT. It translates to CASMELAGQGSFGELFF.

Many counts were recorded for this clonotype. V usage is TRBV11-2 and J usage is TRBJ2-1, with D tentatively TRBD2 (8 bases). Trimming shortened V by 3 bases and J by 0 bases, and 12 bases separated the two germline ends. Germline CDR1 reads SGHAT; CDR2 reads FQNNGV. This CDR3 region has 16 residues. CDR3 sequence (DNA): TGTGCCAGCAGCTTGCGGGGGGACAGCTCCTACAATGAGCAGTTCTTC. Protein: CASSLRGDSSYNEQFF.

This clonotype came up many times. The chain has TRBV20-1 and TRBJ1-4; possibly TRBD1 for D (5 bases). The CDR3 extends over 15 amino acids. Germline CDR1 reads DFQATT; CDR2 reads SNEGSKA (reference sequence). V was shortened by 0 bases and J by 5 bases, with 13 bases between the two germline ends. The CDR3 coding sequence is TGCAGTGCTAGAGACCTCTGGGGACCGAATGAAAAACTGTTTTTT. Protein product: CSARDLWGPNEKLFF.

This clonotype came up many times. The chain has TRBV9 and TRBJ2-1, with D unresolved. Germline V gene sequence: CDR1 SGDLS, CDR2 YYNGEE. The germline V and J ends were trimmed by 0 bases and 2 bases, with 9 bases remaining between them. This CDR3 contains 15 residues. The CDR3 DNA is TGTGCCAGCAGCGTAGAGTCTGCTACCTACAATGAGCAGTTCTTC. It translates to CASSVESATYNEQFF.

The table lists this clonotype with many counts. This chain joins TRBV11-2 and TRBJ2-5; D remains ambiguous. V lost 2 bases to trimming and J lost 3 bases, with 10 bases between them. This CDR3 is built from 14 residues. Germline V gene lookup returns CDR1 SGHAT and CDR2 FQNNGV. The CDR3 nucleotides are TGTGCCAGCAGCTTAATGATGGCGGAAGAGACCCAGTACTTC. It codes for CASSLMMAEETQYF. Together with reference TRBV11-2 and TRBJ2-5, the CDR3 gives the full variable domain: EAGVAQSPRYKIIEKRQSVAFWCNPISGHATLYWYQQILGQGPKLLIQFQNNGVVDDSQLPKDRFSAERLKGVDSTLKIQPAKLEDSAVYLCASSLMMAEETQYFGPGTRLLVL.

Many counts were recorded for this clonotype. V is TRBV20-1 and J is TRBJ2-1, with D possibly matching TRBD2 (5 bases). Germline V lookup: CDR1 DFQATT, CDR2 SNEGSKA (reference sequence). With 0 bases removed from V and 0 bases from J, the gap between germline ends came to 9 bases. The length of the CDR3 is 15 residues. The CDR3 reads CSARDVGSSYNEQFF. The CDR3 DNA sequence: TGCAGTGCTAGAGATGTGGGGAGCTCCTACAATGAGCAGTTCTTC.

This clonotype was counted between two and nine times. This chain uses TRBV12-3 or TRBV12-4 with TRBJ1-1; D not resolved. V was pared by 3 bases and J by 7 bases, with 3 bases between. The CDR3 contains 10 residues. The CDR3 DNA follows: TGTGCCAGCAGTTTGGTTGAAGCTTTCTTT. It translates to CASSLVEAFF.

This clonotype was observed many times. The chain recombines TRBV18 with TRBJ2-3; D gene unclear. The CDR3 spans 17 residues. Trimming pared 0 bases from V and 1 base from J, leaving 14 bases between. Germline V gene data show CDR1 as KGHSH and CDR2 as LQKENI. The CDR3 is CASSPPGAGSGTDTQYF. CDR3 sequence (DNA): TGTGCCAGCTCACCACCGGGTGCAGGATCGGGCACAGATACGCAGTATTTT. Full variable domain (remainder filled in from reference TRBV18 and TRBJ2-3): NAGVMQNPRHLVRRRGQEARLRCSPMKGHSHVYWYRQLPEEGLKFMVYLQKENIIDESGMPKERFSAEFPKEGPSILRIQQVVRGDSAAYFCASSPPGAGSGTDTQYFGPGTRLTVL.

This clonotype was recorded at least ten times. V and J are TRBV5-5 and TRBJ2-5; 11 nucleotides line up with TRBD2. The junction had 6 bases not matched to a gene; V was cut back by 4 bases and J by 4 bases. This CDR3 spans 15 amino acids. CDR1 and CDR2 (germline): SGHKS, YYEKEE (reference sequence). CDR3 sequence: CASSQGLAVGETQYF. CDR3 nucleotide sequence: TGTGCCAGCAGCCAGGGACTAGCGGTAGGAGAGACCCAGTACTTC.

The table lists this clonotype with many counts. CDR3 in amino acids: CASSKQGFTGEQFF. Here the CDR3 DNA reads TGTGCCAGCAGTAAACAGGGATTCACTGGTGAGCAGTTCTTC. The chain joins TRBV7-2 to TRBJ2-1; weak D call: TRBD1 (6 bases). This CDR3 spans 14 amino acids. Trimming shortened V by 6 bases and J by 9 bases, and 18 bases separated the two germline ends. Germline V gene lookup returns CDR1 SGHTA and CDR2 FQGNSA.

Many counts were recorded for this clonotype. The CDR3, as DNA: TGTGCCAGCAGCTGGATGAGGGACTCCTACGAGCAGTACTTC. Protein: CASSWMRDSYEQYF. The chain has TRBV11-2 and TRBJ2-7; D is perhaps TRBD2 (5 bases). V gave up 4 bases and J gave up 0 bases, with 10 bases separating them. Germline CDR1 is SGHAT and CDR2 is FQNNGV. The CDR3 consists of 14 residues.

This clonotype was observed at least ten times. The CDR3 region is CASSYSDRSYGYTF. The CDR3 region has the DNA TGTGCCAGCAGTTACTCTGACAGGTCCTATGGCTACACCTTC. The chain joins TRBV6-5 to TRBJ1-2; tentative D call: TRBD1 (6 bases). The CDR3 consists of 14 residues. The germline CDR1 and CDR2 sequences are MNHEY and SVGAGI. Trimming shortened V by 0 bases and J by 4 bases, and 9 bases separated the two germline ends.

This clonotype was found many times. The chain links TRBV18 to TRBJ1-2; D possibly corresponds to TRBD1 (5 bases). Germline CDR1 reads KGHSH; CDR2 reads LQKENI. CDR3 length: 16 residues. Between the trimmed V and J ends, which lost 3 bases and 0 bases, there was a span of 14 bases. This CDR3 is CASSPPGTAANYGYTF. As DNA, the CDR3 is TGTGCCAGCTCACCCCCTGGGACGGCAGCTAACTATGGCTACACCTTC. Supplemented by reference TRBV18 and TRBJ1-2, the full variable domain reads NAGVMQNPRHLVRRRGQEARLRCSPMKGHSHVYWYRQLPEEGLKFMVYLQKENIIDESGMPKERFSAEFPKEGPSILRIQQVVRGDSAAYFCASSPPGTAANYGYTFGSGTRLTVV.

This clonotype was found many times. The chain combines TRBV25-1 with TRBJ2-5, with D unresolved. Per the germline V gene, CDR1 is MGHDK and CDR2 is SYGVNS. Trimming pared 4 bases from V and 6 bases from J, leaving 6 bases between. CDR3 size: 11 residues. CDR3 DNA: TGTGCCAGCAGTGCTAAGCAGACCCAGTACTTC. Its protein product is CASSAKQTQYF. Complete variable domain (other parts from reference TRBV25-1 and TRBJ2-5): EADIYQTPRYLVIGTGKKITLECSQTMGHDKMYWYQQDPGMELHLIHYSYGVNSTEKGDLSSESTVSRIRTEHFPLTLESARPSHTSQYLCASSAKQTQYFGPGTRLLVL.

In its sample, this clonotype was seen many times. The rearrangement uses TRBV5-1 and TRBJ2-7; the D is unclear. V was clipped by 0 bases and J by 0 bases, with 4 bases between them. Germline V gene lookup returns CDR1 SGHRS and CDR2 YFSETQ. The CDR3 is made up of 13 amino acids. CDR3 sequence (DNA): TGCGCCAGCAGCTTGGGCAGCTCCTACGAGCAGTACTTC. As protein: CASSLGSSYEQYF.

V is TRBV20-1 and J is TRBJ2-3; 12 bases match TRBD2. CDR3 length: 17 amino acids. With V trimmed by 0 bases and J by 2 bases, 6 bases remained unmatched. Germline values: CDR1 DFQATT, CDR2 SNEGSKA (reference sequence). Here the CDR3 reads CSARDVLAGGHTDTQYF. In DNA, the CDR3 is TGCAGTGCTAGAGATGTACTAGCGGGGGGACACACAGATACGCAGTATTTT.